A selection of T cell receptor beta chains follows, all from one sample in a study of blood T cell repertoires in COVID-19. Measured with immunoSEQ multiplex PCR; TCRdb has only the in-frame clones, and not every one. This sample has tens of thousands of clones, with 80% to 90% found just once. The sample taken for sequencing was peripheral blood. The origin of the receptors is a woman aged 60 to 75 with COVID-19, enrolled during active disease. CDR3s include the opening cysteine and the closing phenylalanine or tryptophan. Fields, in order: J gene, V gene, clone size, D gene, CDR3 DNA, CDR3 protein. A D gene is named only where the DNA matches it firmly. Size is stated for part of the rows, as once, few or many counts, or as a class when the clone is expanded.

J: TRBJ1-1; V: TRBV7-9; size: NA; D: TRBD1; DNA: TGTGCCAGCAGCGGGGACAGGATAAGGAACACTGAAGCTTTCTTT; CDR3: CASSGDRIRNTEAFF
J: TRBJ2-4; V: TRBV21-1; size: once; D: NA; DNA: TGTGCCAGCAGCGAGGGACAGGCAGAGTTAAGGAACATTCAGTACTTC; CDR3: CASSEGQAELRNIQYF
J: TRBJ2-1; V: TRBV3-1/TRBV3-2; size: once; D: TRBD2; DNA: TGTGCCAGCAGCCACGTTAGCGGGACCTACAATGAGCAGTTCTTC; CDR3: CASSHVSGTYNEQFF
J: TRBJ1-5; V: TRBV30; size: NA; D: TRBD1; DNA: TGTGCCTGGAGTATCGGGACAGTTTTCAATCAGCCCCAGCATTTT; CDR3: CAWSIGTVFNQPQHF
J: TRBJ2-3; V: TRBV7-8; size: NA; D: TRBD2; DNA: TGTGCCAGCAGCTTTCCTCTAGCGGGTCCGGGAGAGGGGACCCGAGATACGCAGTATTTT; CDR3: CASSFPLAGPGEGTRDTQYF
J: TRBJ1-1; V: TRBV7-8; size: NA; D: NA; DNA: TGTGCCAGCAGCTTAGGGTCTAGCACTGAAGCTTTCTTT; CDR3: CASSLGSSTEAFF
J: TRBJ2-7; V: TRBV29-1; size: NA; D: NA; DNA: TGCAGCGTTGGACAGGAGAACTACGAGCAGTACTTC; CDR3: CSVGQENYEQYF
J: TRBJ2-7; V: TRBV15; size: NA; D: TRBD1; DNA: TGTGCCACCAGCAGGGGATCGGGACAGGGGGCCGGGGAGCAGTACTTC; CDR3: CATSRGSGQGAGEQYF
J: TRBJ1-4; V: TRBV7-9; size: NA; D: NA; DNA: TGTGCCAGCAGCGACGCAGGGGTGAGAGGTGAAAAACTGTTTTTT; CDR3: CASSDAGVRGEKLFF
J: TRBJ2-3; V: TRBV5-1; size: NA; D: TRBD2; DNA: TGCGCCAGCAGCTTGTTAGCTAGCGGGAGTAGAGATACGCAGTATTTT; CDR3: CASSLLASGSRDTQYF
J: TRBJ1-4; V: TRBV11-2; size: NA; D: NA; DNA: TGTGCCAGCAGCTTAGATCCAGCCGGGAGGGAAAAACTGTTTTTT; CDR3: CASSLDPAGREKLFF
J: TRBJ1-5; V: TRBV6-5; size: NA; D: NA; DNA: TGTGCCAGCACCGCCGGGACATATAGCAATCAGCCCCAGCATTTT; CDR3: CASTAGTYSNQPQHF
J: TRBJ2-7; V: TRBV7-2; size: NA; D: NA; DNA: TGTGCCAGCAGCTCCCAGGCGGGGAACTACGAGCAGTACTTC; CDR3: CASSSQAGNYEQYF
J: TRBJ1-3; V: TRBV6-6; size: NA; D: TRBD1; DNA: TGTGCCAGCAGTCAGGGGGACGGGATCCACTCTGGAAACACCATATATTTT; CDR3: CASSQGDGIHSGNTIYF
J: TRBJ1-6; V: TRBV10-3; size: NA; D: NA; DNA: TGTGCCATCAGTGAGAGAGGGGGGGACCAATCACCCCTCCACTTT; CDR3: CAISERGGDQSPLHF
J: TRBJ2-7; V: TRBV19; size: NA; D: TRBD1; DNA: TGTGCCAGTAGCAGGGGGCTAGAATCCTACGAGCAGTACTTC; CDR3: CASSRGLESYEQYF
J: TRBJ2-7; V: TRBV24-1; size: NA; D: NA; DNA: TGTGCCACCTTAAACAGGGTTCCCTACGAGCAGTACTTC; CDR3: CATLNRVPYEQYF
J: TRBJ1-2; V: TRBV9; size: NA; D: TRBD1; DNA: TGTGCCAGCAGCCTATCCCCCGGGACAGCACCCTATGGCTACACCTTC; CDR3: CASSLSPGTAPYGYTF
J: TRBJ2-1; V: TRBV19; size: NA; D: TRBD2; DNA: TGTGCCAGTAGCATAGCGGGAGGGAAATACAATGAGCAGTTCTTC; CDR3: CASSIAGGKYNEQFF
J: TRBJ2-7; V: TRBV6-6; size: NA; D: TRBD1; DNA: TGTGCCAGCAAACGAAACCCTGGGACAGGGGGCGCCGAGCAGTACTTC; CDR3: CASKRNPGTGGAEQYF
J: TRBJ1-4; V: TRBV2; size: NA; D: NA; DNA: TGTGCCAGCAGTGAATTCTCCCGGGAATCCGCTAATGAAAAACTGTTTTTT; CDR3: CASSEFSRESANEKLFF
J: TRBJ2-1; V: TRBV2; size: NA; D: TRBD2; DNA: TGTGCCAGCACCGGGACTAGCGGGACCATGCGGCAGTTCTTC; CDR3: CASTGTSGTMRQFF
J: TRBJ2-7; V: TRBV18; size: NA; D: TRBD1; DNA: TGTGCCAGCTCACCAGGGGGACAGACTTTCTACGAGCAGTACTTC; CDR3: CASSPGGQTFYEQYF
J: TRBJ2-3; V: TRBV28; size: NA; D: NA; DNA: TGTGCCAGCAGTTTAACTAACCCAGATACGCAGTATTTT; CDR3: CASSLTNPDTQYF
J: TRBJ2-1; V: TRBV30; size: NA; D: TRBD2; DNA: TGTGCCTGGAGGTGGGGGGGGTTAAATGAGCAGTTCTTC; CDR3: CAWRWGGLNEQFF
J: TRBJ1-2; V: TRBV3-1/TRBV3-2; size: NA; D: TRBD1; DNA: TGTGCCAGCAGCCAAGAAGGGACAGGGTCTGGCTACACCTTC; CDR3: CASSQEGTGSGYTF
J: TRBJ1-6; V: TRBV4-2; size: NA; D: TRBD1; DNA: TGTGCCAGCAGCCAGGACTACAGGGGGGCCACAAATTCACCCCTCCACTTT; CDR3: CASSQDYRGATNSPLHF
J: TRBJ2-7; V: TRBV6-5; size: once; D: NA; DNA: TGTGCCAGCAGGTCGGGCTCCTACGAGCAGTACTTC; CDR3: CASRSGSYEQYF
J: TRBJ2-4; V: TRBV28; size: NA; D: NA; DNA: TGTGCCACCCGGCTGCAGGGTGGTGCCAAAAACATTCAGTACTTC; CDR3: CATRLQGGAKNIQYF
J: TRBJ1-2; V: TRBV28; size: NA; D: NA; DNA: TGTGCCAGCAGTTCCTTCGGCCAACGCGGTAACTATGGCTACACCTTC; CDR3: CASSSFGQRGNYGYTF
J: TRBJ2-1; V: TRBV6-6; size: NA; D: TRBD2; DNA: TGTGCCAGCAGTCCAAAGGGAGGGGTCTCCTACAATGAGCAGTTCTTC; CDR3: CASSPKGGVSYNEQFF
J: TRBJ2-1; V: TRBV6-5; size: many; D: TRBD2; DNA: TGTGCCAGCAGTTACCTTGGGAGGGGCTCCTACAATGAGCAGTTCTTC; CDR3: CASSYLGRGSYNEQFF
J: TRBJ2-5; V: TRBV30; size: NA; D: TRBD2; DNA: TGTGCCTGGAGTCTAGCGGGGGCGTGGGCGACCCAGTACTTC; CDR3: CAWSLAGAWATQYF
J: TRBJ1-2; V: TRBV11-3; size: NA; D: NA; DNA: TGTGCCAGCAGCTTAGGAGTCCGCCCCGCTACTAACTATGGCTACACCTTC; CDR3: CASSLGVRPATNYGYTF
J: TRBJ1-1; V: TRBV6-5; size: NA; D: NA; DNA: TGTGCCAGCAGCTTAGAGGGCCCCTTTGGTGAAGCTTTCTTT; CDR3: CASSLEGPFGEAFF
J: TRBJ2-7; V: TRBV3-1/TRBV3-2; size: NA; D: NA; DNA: TGTGCCAGCAGCCAGGCAGGGAACGAGCAGTACTTC; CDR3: CASSQAGNEQYF
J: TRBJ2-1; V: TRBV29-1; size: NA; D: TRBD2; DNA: TGCAGCGTTGTCGGCGGGAGGGCCTTCGGCCATGAGCAGTTCTTC; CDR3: CSVVGGRAFGHEQFF
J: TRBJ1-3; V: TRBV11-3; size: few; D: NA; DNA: TGTGCCAGCAGCTTAGGTCGCGCGGGGAACACCATATATTTT; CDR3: CASSLGRAGNTIYF
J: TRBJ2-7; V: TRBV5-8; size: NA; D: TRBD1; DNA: TGTGCCAGCAGCTTGTGGGGACAGGGGTTTTCCTACGAGCAGTACTTC; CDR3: CASSLWGQGFSYEQYF
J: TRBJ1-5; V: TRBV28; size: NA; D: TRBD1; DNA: TGTGCCAGCAGTCCTTCGGGACAGGGGGGACAGCCCCAGCATTTT; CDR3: CASSPSGQGGQPQHF
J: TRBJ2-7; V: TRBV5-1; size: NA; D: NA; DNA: TGCGCCAGCAGCTTCTCGGGGTCCTCCTACGAGCAGTACTTC; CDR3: CASSFSGSSYEQYF